This entry lists 31 T cell receptor beta chains sequenced from one sample in a study of read filtering for tumor transcriptome and immune sequencing. The library was built from 400 ng RNA with molecular barcoded adaptors for alpha/delta and beta/gamma chains. One entry per CDR3 protein, called by TCRdb with MiXCR from the reads. Among nearly 60,000 distinct CDR3 sequences listed, approximately 13% were seen once. The sequenced sample was a population of CD138-negative cells sorted from bone marrow. These receptors were taken from a donor at least 40 years old with multiple myeloma.

This clonotype was seen repeatedly, ten times or more. The J gene is TRBJ2-1, the V gene TRBV4-2; the match to TRBD2 covers 9 bases. This CDR3 is built from 15 residues. Germline CDR1 is LGHNA and CDR2 is YNFKEQ. Unmatched junction bases numbered 4, after V lost 1 base and J lost 6 bases. CDR3 coding DNA: TGTGCCAGCAGCCAAGCCAGCGGGGGGATCAATGAGCAGTTCTTC. Translation gives CASSQASGGINEQFF.

This clonotype was observed at least ten times. The V and J genes are TRBV5-5 and TRBJ2-5, with 13 bases fitting TRBD2. CDR1 SGHKS and CDR2 YYEKEE come from the germline V gene (reference sequence). The length of the CDR3 is 16 residues. Trimming removed 0 bases from V and 4 bases from J; junction bases left unmatched: 3. CDR3 in amino acids: CASSLELAGGRETQYF. DNA of the CDR3: TGTGCCAGCAGCTTGGAACTAGCGGGGGGGAGAGAGACCCAGTACTTC.

A few counts support this clonotype. The rearrangement joins TRBV28 to TRBJ1-3, with unresolved D. Per the germline V gene, CDR1 is MDHEN and CDR2 is SYDVKM. The V end was cut by 7 bases, the J end by 4 bases, with 17 bases between. The CDR3 spans 15 residues. CDR3 nucleotides: TGTGCCAGCACCACAGAAGGGTTACTCGGAAACACCATATATTTT. Translating it yields CASTTEGLLGNTIYF. Variable domain in full (rest from reference TRBV28 and TRBJ1-3): DVKVTQSSRYLVKRTGEKVFLECVQDMDHENMFWYRQDPGLGLRLIYFSYDVKMKEKGDIPEGYSVSREKKERFSLILESASTNQTSMYLCASTTEGLLGNTIYFGEGSWLTVV.

This clonotype was seen many times. The chain carries TRBV20-1 and TRBJ2-1, with TRBD2 identical over 9 bases. The CDR3 consists of 14 residues. V lost 3 bases to trimming and J lost 2 bases; unmatched junction nucleotides: 2. Germline CDR1 is DFQATT and CDR2 is SNEGSKA (reference sequence). CDR3 DNA sequence: TGCAGTGCTAGGCGGGGGGGCACCTACAATGAGCAGTTCTTC. It specifies CSARRGGTYNEQFF.

This clonotype was detected many times. The rearrangement links TRBV20-1 to TRBJ2-3; no clear D gene. CDR3 length: 14 residues. V was pared by 0 bases and J by 6 bases, with 13 bases between. The germline gives CDR1 DFQATT, CDR2 SNEGSKA (reference sequence). The chain's CDR3 is CSARDPRHLDTQYF. The CDR3 region has the DNA TGCAGTGCTAGAGATCCAAGGCACTTGGATACGCAGTATTTT.

This clonotype came up many times. The rearrangement links TRBV10-3 to TRBJ2-3, with 11 bases aligning to TRBD1. Germline CDR1 is ENHRY and CDR2 is SYGVKD. With V trimmed by 4 bases and J by 2 bases, 2 bases remained unmatched. The CDR3 covers 15 residues. CDR3 in amino acids: CAISAGQGATDTQYF. CDR3 in DNA: TGTGCCATCAGTGCCGGACAGGGGGCCACAGATACGCAGTATTTT.

This clonotype was found many times. The chain employs TRBV3-1 and TRBJ1-1, with 12 bases identical to TRBD1. The CDR3 is 14 amino acids. Trimming removed 6 bases from V and 5 bases from J; junction bases left unmatched: 4. Germline CDR1 is LGHDT and CDR2 is YNNKEL (reference sequence). As DNA, the CDR3 is TGTGCCAGCAGACGGGACAGGGGGCAGACTGAAGCTTTCTTT. It is translated as CASRRDRGQTEAFF.

A note on this clonotype: One junction end disagrees with the germline gene, perhaps due to a read error. V usage is TRBV18 and J usage is TRBJ1-1, with D possibly TRBD1 on 5 matching bases. The CDR3 contains 14 residues. Germline V lookup: CDR1 KGHSH, CDR2 LQKENI. The CDR3 loop is CASSIGLGGTEALF. The DNA of the CDR3 is TGTGCCAGCTCTATTGGCTTGGGTGGGACTGAAGCTCTCTTT.

In the case of this clonotype: This may arise from a read error, as a much more abundant clone is one base away. The chain has TRBV6-5 and TRBJ1-3; the D gene is possibly TRBD1 (6 bases). Germline CDR1 reads MNHEY; CDR2 reads SVGAGI. This CDR3 region has 14 residues. CDR3 sequence: CASSYTGSGSTIYF. CDR3 bases: TGTGCCAGCAGTTACACAGGGTCTGGAAGCACCATATATTTT.

This clonotype was recorded many times. The rearrangement joins TRBV9 to TRBJ1-1; no reliable D call. The CDR3 has 12 amino acids. V was cut by 0 bases and J by 8 bases, with 8 bases left in between. Germline V gene lookup returns CDR1 SGDLS and CDR2 YYNGEE. The CDR3 coding sequence is TGTGCCAGCAGCGTAGTCGGAACAGAAGCTTTCTTT. Residues: CASSVVGTEAFF.

The table lists this clonotype with many counts. The chain recombines TRBV9 with TRBJ2-2; perhaps TRBD2 as D (5 bases). Germline V lookup: CDR1 SGDLS, CDR2 YYNGEE. This CDR3 comprises 17 residues. V was trimmed by 9 bases and J by 4 bases, leaving 25 bases between them. Here the CDR3 DNA reads TGTGCCACCACGCGGGCTCCGGAGAGGGATTTCACCGGGGAGCTGTTTTTT. Translating gives CATTRAPERDFTGELFF.

This clonotype was counted between two and nine times. A much larger clone lies a single base off, so this may be a read error. The chain joins TRBV10-3 to TRBJ1-1, with 8 bases aligning to TRBD1. The CDR3 sequence is 12 residues long. Germline V gene sequence: CDR1 ENHRY, CDR2 SYGVKD. The trim removed 6 bases at V and 4 bases at J, leaving 1 base unmatched. The CDR3 nucleotides read TGTGCCATCAGGACAGGGGTCACTGAAGCTTTCTTT. Encoded protein: CAIRTGVTEAFF.

This clonotype was counted at least ten times. The chain combines TRBV20-1 with TRBJ2-1; D gene ambiguous. CDR1 and CDR2 (germline): DFQATT, SNEGSKA (reference sequence). The V end lost 0 bases, the J end lost 4 bases, and 7 bases lay between the germline ends. The CDR3 loop spans 13 amino acids. The CDR3 here is CSAREQHYNEQFF. The CDR3 DNA reads TGCAGTGCTAGAGAACAGCATTACAATGAGCAGTTCTTC.

This clonotype has ten or more counts. Written as DNA, the CDR3 is TGCGCCAGCAGCCCGCGACAGGTCAGTGGCGAGCAGTACTTC. Amino acid sequence: CASSPRQVSGEQYF. The rearrangement joins TRBV4-1 to TRBJ2-7, with D possibly being TRBD1 (6 bases). CDR1 is MGHRA and CDR2 is YSYEKL in the germline V gene. Trimming cost V 4 bases and J 6 bases, with 16 bases left between them. The CDR3 totals 14 residues.

This clonotype appeared many times. The chain combines TRBV5-1 with TRBJ1-3; maybe TRBD1 (6 bases). Germline loops: CDR1 SGHRS, CDR2 YFSETQ. CDR3 length: 16 residues. Trimming cost V 3 bases and J 0 bases, with 13 bases left between them. CDR3 nucleotide sequence: TGCGCCAGCAGCTCCACAGGGATAAGCTCTGGAAACACCATATATTTT. Its protein product is CASSSTGISSGNTIYF.

This clonotype was counted ten times or more. The CDR3 here is CSVGRQGVYSNEQFF. The CDR3 DNA follows: TGCAGCGTTGGAAGACAGGGGGTTTATTCCAATGAGCAGTTCTTC. The chain couples TRBV29-1 to TRBJ2-1, with 9 bases aligning to TRBD1. CDR1 is SQVTM, CDR2 ANQGSEA, per germline. CDR3 length equals 15 residues. V was pared by 4 bases and J by 6 bases, with 10 bases of the junction left unmatched.

A remark on this clonotype: This may arise from a read error, as a much more abundant clone is one base away. The J gene is TRBJ1-6, the V gene TRBV28; TRBD1 agrees at 9 bases. There are 15 residues in the CDR3. With 8 bases clipped from V and 6 bases from J, the junction kept 8 bases outside the gene matches. Germline CDR1 is MDHEN and CDR2 is SYDVKM. The CDR3 reads CASHPRDRANSPLHF. CDR3 nucleotide sequence: TGTGCCAGCCACCCTCGGGACAGGGCTAATTCACCCCTCCACTTT.

This clonotype was seen repeatedly, ten times or more. The chain is built from TRBV9 and TRBJ2-2; 9 nucleotides line up with TRBD1. The CDR3 extends over 16 amino acids. The V gene's germline CDR1 is SGDLS and CDR2 YYNGEE. V was clipped by 4 bases and J by 3 bases; unmatched bases: 7. For the CDR3, the DNA is TGTGCCAGCAGCCCGACCGGGACAGGGTACACCGGGGAGCTGTTTTTT. The encoded protein is CASSPTGTGYTGELFF.

This clonotype was seen ten or more times. The rearrangement joins TRBV7-6 to TRBJ2-3; D may match TRBD1 or TRBD2 (5 bases each). Deletions cut 5 bases from V and 2 bases from J, with 20 bases between. Germline V gives CDR1 SGHVS, CDR2 FNYEAQ. The CDR3 has 17 amino acids. CDR3 DNA: TGTGCCAGCAGCCTCGCAAAGGTGTGGGGGACCACAGATACGCAGTATTTT. Protein: CASSLAKVWGTTDTQYF. Full variable domain (remainder filled in from reference TRBV7-6 and TRBJ2-3): GAGVSQSPRYKVTKRGQDVALRCDPISGHVSLYWYRQALGQGPEFLTYFNYEAQQDKSGLPNDRFSAERPEGSISTLTIQRTEQRDSAMYRCASSLAKVWGTTDTQYFGPGTRLTVL.

This clonotype was seen just once. The genes are TRBV7-3 and TRBJ2-3, with 8 positions matching TRBD2. Germline V CDR1 and CDR2: SGHTA, FQGTGA. This CDR3 is 17 amino acids long. Trimming cost V 5 bases and J 3 bases; bases outside gene matches: 13. CDR3 protein: CASSREGTRSGTDTQYF. CDR3 coding DNA: TGTGCCAGCAGCCGGGAGGGTACTAGGAGCGGGACAGATACGCAGTATTTT.

On this clonotype: A much larger clone differs from this one at a single base, so this may be a read error. This sequence joins TRBV7-3 and TRBJ1-1; D call uncertain. CDR1 SGHTA and CDR2 FQGTGA come from the germline V gene. V lost 5 bases to trimming and J lost 0 bases, with 10 bases between them. This CDR3 is built from 14 residues. The CDR3 protein is CASSARGVNTEAFF. CDR3 coding DNA: TGTGCCAGCAGCGCCCGCGGAGTGAACACTGAAGCTTTCTTT.

This clonotype was recorded at least ten times. The rearrangement links TRBV7-2 to TRBJ2-4; D is unresolved. Trimming left V 1 base short and J 0 bases short, with 10 bases between. The CDR3 consists of 16 residues. In germline, CDR1 is SGHTA, CDR2 FQGNSA. The CDR3 DNA reads TGTGCCAGCAGCTTAGAGCACCGTGTAGCCAAAAACATTCAGTACTTC. Translated: CASSLEHRVAKNIQYF.

This clonotype was seen many times. The rearrangement joins TRBV5-5 to TRBJ2-3, with D possibly being TRBD1 or TRBD2 (6 bases each). This CDR3 region has 15 residues. With 1 base removed from V and 3 bases from J, the gap between germline ends came to 12 bases. Germline V gene sequence: CDR1 SGHKS, CDR2 YYEKEE (reference sequence). The CDR3 DNA is TGTGCCAGCAGCTTGTTAGGGGGGAGGACAGATACGCAGTATTTT. It codes for CASSLLGGRTDTQYF.

The sample holds many counts of this clonotype. V and J are TRBV20-1 and TRBJ2-3; a weak D match, TRBD2 (7 bases). Germline V gene sequence: CDR1 DFQATT, CDR2 SNEGSKA (reference sequence). V was cut by 1 base and J by 2 bases, with 10 bases left in between. CDR3 length equals 14 residues. CDR3 amino acids: CSARGAGATDTQYF. The CDR3 DNA reads as TGCAGTGCTAGAGGGGCGGGGGCCACAGATACGCAGTATTTT.

This clonotype was counted a few times. The rearrangement uses TRBV7-2 and TRBJ1-5, with TRBD1 matching over 9 bases. Germline-derived CDR1 and CDR2 are SGHTA and FQGNSA. CDR3 size: 15 residues. V lost 3 bases and J lost 0; bases outside the gene matches: 0. The CDR3 reads CASSLDRGSNQPQHF. The CDR3 DNA follows: TGTGCCAGCAGCTTGGACAGGGGTAGCAATCAGCCCCAGCATTTT.

For this clonotype: A read error is possible here, since a much larger clone lies one base away. This chain links TRBV29-1 with TRBJ2-6; D unresolved. Germline-derived CDR1 and CDR2 are SQVTM and ANQGSEA. This CDR3 comprises 15 residues. The V end was cut by 2 bases, the J end by 2 bases, with 10 bases between. CDR3 sequence (DNA): TGCAGCGTTGAAAACAGCCACCCTGGGGCCAACGTCCTGACTTTC. Translation: CSVENSHPGANVLTF.

This clonotype was observed many times. This sequence joins TRBV29-1 and TRBJ1-2; 7 positions agree with TRBD1. CDR1 and CDR2 from the germline V gene are SQVTM and ANQGSEA. Trimming removed 1 base from V and 8 bases from J; junction bases left unmatched: 7. The CDR3 has 13 residues. Here the CDR3 DNA reads TGCAGCGTTGAAGGCCAGGGGGTGAGCGGCTACACCTTC. This sequence encodes CSVEGQGVSGYTF.

There are many counts of this clonotype. The chain links TRBV29-1 to TRBJ1-1; D is uncertain. The CDR3 sequence is 12 residues long. Germline assignment: CDR1 SQVTM and CDR2 ANQGSEA. V was pared by 4 bases and J by 1 base, with 7 bases between. The CDR3 DNA is TGCAGCGTTGGGGTCTGGAACACTGAAGCTTTCTTT. Translation: CSVGVWNTEAFF.

Many counts were recorded for this clonotype. This chain links TRBV29-1 with TRBJ2-3; 7 nucleotides match TRBD2. In germline, CDR1 is SQVTM, CDR2 ANQGSEA. V gave up 4 bases and J gave up 6 bases; unmatched junction bases: 13. The CDR3 is 15 residues long. The DNA for the CDR3 is TGCAGCGTTGGGATAAGCGGGGTCGGCAGGGATACGCAGTATTTT. Translated: CSVGISGVGRDTQYF.

This clonotype was recorded at least ten times. The chain joins TRBV6-1 to TRBJ1-1; D not certain. Between the trimmed V and J ends, which lost 7 bases and 0 bases, there was a span of 15 bases. There are 15 residues in the CDR3. Germline CDR1 reads MNHNS; CDR2 reads SASEGT. The CDR3 bases are TGTGCCAGCAACGCCGGATACAGCATGAACACTGAAGCTTTCTTT. Translating it yields CASNAGYSMNTEAFF.

This clonotype has a count of ten or more. The chain joins TRBV5-1 to TRBJ1-5, with TRBD1 as a possible D gene (5 bases). The length of the CDR3 is 13 residues. V was clipped by 0 bases and J by 7 bases, with 8 bases between them. Germline CDR1 and CDR2: SGHRS and YFSETQ. The CDR3 nucleotides are TGCGCCAGCAGCTTGGATGGGGACCAGCCCCAGCATTTT. Translation gives CASSLDGDQPQHF. The full variable domain, with the rest looked up from reference TRBV5-1 and TRBJ1-5, is KAGVTQTPRYLIKTRGQQVTLSCSPISGHRSVSWYQQTPGQGLQFLFEYFSETQRNKGNFPGRFSGRQFSNSRSEMNVSTLELGDSALYLCASSLDGDQPQHFGDGTRLSIL.